Below are 32 T cell receptor beta chains sequenced from a single sample in a study of T cell clonotyping in hematopoietic cell transplantation. Generated by immunoSEQ multiplex PCR, the TCRdb table keeps only in-frame clones and is missing some. The sample lists approximately 19,000 clones, around 86% occurring once. Stated time point: recipient sample about 28 days before transplant, after cytoreduction. The specimen was peripheral blood mononuclear cells, collected before stem cell transplant. Receptors originate from a man in his fifties with acute myeloid leukemia. Some clones in this sample may be carry-over from other donors' samples.

This rearrangement joins TRBV4-1 to TRBJ2-3; 9 bases align to TRBD2. CDR3 length: 17 residues. J gave up 3 bases and V 0 bases, and 7 bases lay outside the gene matches. The germline CDR1 and CDR2 sequences are MGHRA and YSYEKL. The CDR3 here is CASSQDWASGETDTQYF. The CDR3 nucleotides are TGCGCCAGCAGCCAAGATTGGGCTAGCGGGGAGACAGATACGCAGTATTTT.

This clone was found once. V gene TRBV6-5 combines with J gene TRBJ1-1; weak D call: TRBD1 (5 bases). Germline CDR1 and CDR2: MNHEY and SVGAGI. Trimming left V 8 bases short and J 9 bases short, with 19 bases between. This CDR3 contains 13 residues. CDR3: CASRLGMDMKAFF. In nucleotides, the CDR3 is TGTGCCAGCCGGCTAGGAATGGACATGAAAGCTTTCTTT.

The chain links TRBV5-1 to TRBJ1-1, with D perhaps TRBD1 (6 bases). The V and J ends lost 3 bases and 0 bases respectively, with 9 bases between them. Germline V gene data show CDR1 as SGHRS and CDR2 as YFSETQ. The CDR3 runs 14 residues. The CDR3 nucleotides read TGCGCCAGCAGCTCAACAGGGCTGAACACTGAAGCTTTCTTT. This translates into CASSSTGLNTEAFF.

The V gene is TRBV6-1, the J gene TRBJ2-2, with D possibly matching TRBD1 (6 bases). The CDR3 covers 15 residues. CDR1 MNHNS and CDR2 SASEGT come from the germline V gene. The V gene lost 7 bases and the J gene lost 1 base, with 13 bases spanning the gap. CDR3 in DNA: TGTGCCAGCACTGGAGCCAGGGGGAACACCGGGGAGCTGTTTTTT. Translated, it gives CASTGARGNTGELFF.

The chain links TRBV7-9 to TRBJ2-3; no reliable D call. The V end lost 5 bases, the J end lost 1 base, and 7 bases lay between the germline ends. The CDR3 loop spans 13 amino acids. Germline V gene data show CDR1 as SEHNR and CDR2 as FQNEAQ (reference sequence). CDR3 sequence reads: CASSITGTDTQYF. The CDR3 region has the DNA TGTGCCAGCAGCATCACGGGCACAGATACGCAGTATTTT.

A few counts support this clone. The chain couples TRBV6-6 to TRBJ2-4; no clear D gene. Deletions cut 5 bases from V and 8 bases from J, with 13 bases between. CDR3 size: 13 residues. Germline-derived CDR1 and CDR2 are MNHNY and SVGAGI (reference sequence). This chain's CDR3 is CASSPLENDIQYF. The CDR3 DNA reads TGTGCCAGCAGTCCCCTAGAGAATGACATTCAGTACTTC.

V and J are TRBV7-6 and TRBJ2-5; the D gene is possibly TRBD1 (6 bases). V lost 2 bases to trimming and J lost 1 base, with 14 bases between them. CDR1 and CDR2 from the germline V gene are SGHVS and FNYEAQ. The CDR3 loop spans 16 amino acids. The CDR3 DNA is TGTGCCAGCAGCTTATCCGAACAGGGAACCCAAGAGACCCAGTACTTC. Its protein is CASSLSEQGTQETQYF.

This clone was detected only a few times. DNA for the CDR3: TGTGCCAGCAGCCCCGGGACAGGGGGGGCTCAGCCCCAGCATTTT. Protein sequence: CASSPGTGGAQPQHF. This chain uses TRBV2 with TRBJ1-5; 11 bases are shared with TRBD1. Germline V gene data show CDR1 as SNHLY and CDR2 as FYNNEI. This CDR3 spans 15 amino acids. The V and J ends lost 6 bases and 6 bases, in that order; junction bases with no gene match: 7.

To note about this clone: Other DNA sequences in the sample encode the same CDR3. The rearrangement joins TRBV4-1 to TRBJ1-5; D is unresolved. This CDR3 comprises 15 residues. The V gene's germline CDR1 is MGHRA and CDR2 YSYEKL. V was clipped by 1 base and J by 0 bases, with 7 bases between them. The CDR3 nucleotides read TGCGCCAGCAGCCAAGGGACGGCTAGCAATCAGCCCCAGCATTTT. Its translation: CASSQGTASNQPQHF.

The chain links TRBV27 to TRBJ2-3; TRBD1 matches 9 bases. With 4 bases clipped from V and 1 base from J, the junction kept 6 bases outside the gene matches. This CDR3 is 16 amino acids long. Germline-derived CDR1 and CDR2 are MNHEY and SMNVEV (reference sequence). CDR3 protein: CASSSITGGGTDTQYF. The CDR3 DNA is TGTGCCAGCAGTTCGATAACAGGGGGCGGCACAGATACGCAGTATTTT.

The J gene is TRBJ2-5, the V gene TRBV7-6; TRBD1 is a possible D gene (6 bases). In germline, CDR1 is SGHVS, CDR2 FNYEAQ. Trimming pared 1 base from V and 3 bases from J, leaving 9 bases between. This CDR3 is 14 amino acids long. For the CDR3, the DNA is TGTGCCAGCAGCTTAGAAAACAGGGAAGAGACCCAGTACTTC. Its protein is CASSLENREETQYF.

The chain has TRBV5-1 and TRBJ1-1, with TRBD1 identical over 9 bases. Germline-derived CDR1 and CDR2 are SGHRS and YFSETQ. This CDR3 comprises 17 residues. J gave up 4 bases and V 2 bases, and 12 bases lay outside the gene matches. The CDR3 spells CASSFDGTGMGSTEAFF. In nucleotides, the CDR3 is TGCGCCAGCAGCTTCGATGGGACAGGGATGGGGAGCACTGAAGCTTTCTTT. The complete variable domain, with remaining parts taken from reference TRBV5-1 and TRBJ1-1, reads KAGVTQTPRYLIKTRGQQVTLSCSPISGHRSVSWYQQTPGQGLQFLFEYFSETQRNKGNFPGRFSGRQFSNSRSEMNVSTLELGDSALYLCASSFDGTGMGSTEAFFGQGTRLTVV.

The chain couples TRBV9 to TRBJ1-4; D possibly corresponds to TRBD1 (6 bases). The CDR3 extends over 15 amino acids. V lost 4 bases to trimming and J lost 3 bases, with 13 bases between them. CDR1 is SGDLS and CDR2 is YYNGEE in the germline V gene. CDR3: CASSLRGGSNEKLFF. The CDR3 DNA reads as TGTGCCAGCAGCCTCCGGGGGGGCTCTAATGAAAAACTGTTTTTT.

J is TRBJ1-2 and V is TRBV6-5; D possibly corresponds to TRBD1 (6 bases). CDR1 and CDR2 (germline): MNHEY, SVGAGI. The germline V and J ends were trimmed by 5 bases and 3 bases, with 10 bases remaining between them. The CDR3 contains 13 residues. The CDR3 spells CASSTGGDYGYTF. The CDR3 DNA reads TGTGCCAGCAGTACGGGGGGCGACTATGGCTACACCTTC.

The chain has TRBV7-8 and TRBJ1-2; D is unresolved. The V and J ends lost 5 bases and 4 bases respectively, with 20 bases between them. Germline V CDR1 and CDR2: SGHVS, FQNEAQ. The CDR3 is 16 amino acids. The CDR3 DNA is TGTGCCAGCAGCGATAATGAGGGAGGGATCCCCTATGGCTACACCTTC. This codes for CASSDNEGGIPYGYTF.

In this sample, this clone turned up once. The CDR3, as DNA: TGCGCCAGCAGCTTGGATTGGACGGGAGTGAGCACTGAAGCTTTCTTT. This codes for CASSLDWTGVSTEAFF. V is TRBV5-1 and J is TRBJ1-1, with D hard to call. Germline-derived CDR1 and CDR2 are SGHRS and YFSETQ. There are 16 residues in the CDR3. Trimming shortened V by 0 bases and J by 4 bases, and 16 bases separated the two germline ends.

This chain joins TRBV11-1 and TRBJ2-2, with TRBD2 identical over 8 bases. V lost 5 bases, J lost 3 bases, and 14 bases stayed unmatched. Germline V lookup: CDR1 SGHAT, CDR2 FQDESV (reference sequence). The CDR3 extends over 18 amino acids. This CDR3 is CASSPVPPGGPHTGELFF. The CDR3 coding sequence is TGTGCCAGCAGCCCCGTCCCCCCGGGGGGGCCGCACACCGGGGAGCTGTTTTTT.

The chain employs TRBV5-1 and TRBJ2-3; tentative D call: TRBD2 (6 bases). The germline V gene has CDR1 SGHRS and CDR2 YFSETQ. Trimming removed 4 bases from V and 0 bases from J, with 12 bases in between. The CDR3 is made up of 15 amino acids. The CDR3 loop reads CASSRSGGSTDTQYF. CDR3 bases: TGCGCCAGCAGCCGGTCCGGGGGAAGCACAGATACGCAGTATTTT. Full variable domain (rest looked up from reference TRBV5-1 and TRBJ2-3): KAGVTQTPRYLIKTRGQQVTLSCSPISGHRSVSWYQQTPGQGLQFLFEYFSETQRNKGNFPGRFSGRQFSNSRSEMNVSTLELGDSALYLCASSRSGGSTDTQYFGPGTRLTVL.

V is TRBV19 and J is TRBJ1-6, with 7 bases aligning to TRBD1. Germline CDR1 and CDR2: LNHDA and SQIVND (reference sequence). The CDR3 is made up of 13 amino acids. The trim removed 9 bases at V and 5 bases at J, leaving 4 bases unmatched. CDR3 nucleotide sequence: TGTGCCAGCAAAGACAGGGATAATTCACCCCTCCACTTT. Translated: CASKDRDNSPLHF. Combining the CDR3 with reference TRBV19 and TRBJ1-6 gives the whole variable domain DGGITQSPKYLFRKEGQNVTLSCEQNLNHDAMYWYRQDPGQGLRLIYYSQIVNDFQKGDIAEGYSVSREKKESFPLTVTSAQKNPTAFYLCASKDRDNSPLHFGNGTRLTVT.

The chain uses TRBV7-9 and TRBJ2-7, with 7 bases matching TRBD1. Germline trimming cut 4 bases from V and 3 bases from J; bases unmatched to any gene: 12. From germline, CDR1 is SEHNR and CDR2 FQNEAQ (reference sequence). The CDR3 covers 16 residues. In nucleotides, the CDR3 is TGTGCCAGCAGCTCGAGCCCACAGGGGTCTGTCTACGAGCAGTACTTC. Residues: CASSSSPQGSVYEQYF.

The CDR3 here is CASSLPASRRKLFF. CDR3 in DNA: TGTGCCAGCAGCCTCCCAGCCTCGAGGAGGAAACTGTTTTTT. The chain uses TRBV7-9 and TRBJ1-4; D is unclear. V gave up 5 bases and J gave up 11 bases, with 18 bases separating them. The CDR3 is 14 amino acids. From germline, CDR1 is SEHNR and CDR2 FQNEAQ (reference sequence).

The chain couples TRBV4-2 to TRBJ2-2; 8 nucleotides agree with TRBD1. Germline assignment: CDR1 LGHNA and CDR2 YNFKEQ. CDR3 length: 15 residues. V dropped 1 base and J dropped 7; count of bases not matched to a gene: 5. The CDR3 DNA reads as TGTGCCAGCAGCCAAGGGACAGGGACGGGCGGGGAGCTGTTTTTT. Protein: CASSQGTGTGGELFF.

The chain carries TRBV18 and TRBJ2-7; 10 nucleotides match TRBD1. Germline CDR1 reads KGHSH; CDR2 reads LQKENI. The V gene end was trimmed by 9 bases and the J gene end by 2 bases; junction bases not matched to a gene: 4. The CDR3 is 13 amino acids. CDR3 DNA sequence: TGTGCCAGTGGACAGGGGGGCCCCTACGAGCAGTACTTC. Its translation is CASGQGGPYEQYF.

The chain links TRBV19 to TRBJ1-4; D might be TRBD1 (5 bases). This CDR3 contains 16 residues. Germline CDR1 is LNHDA and CDR2 is SQIVND (reference sequence). The germline V and J ends were trimmed by 3 bases and 0 bases, with 11 bases remaining between them. The DNA of the CDR3 is TGTGCCAGTAGTATTCTCGGGACGGCAACTAATGAAAAACTGTTTTTT. Protein product: CASSILGTATNEKLFF.

The chain combines TRBV4-2 with TRBJ1-1; a possible D gene is TRBD1 (5 bases). The V end was cut by 1 base, the J end by 1 base, with 13 bases between. Germline CDR1 and CDR2: LGHNA and YNFKEQ. CDR3 length: 16 amino acids. CDR3 sequence (DNA): TGTGCCAGCAGCCAAGCGTATGGGGGATCGAACACTGAAGCTTTCTTT. It encodes CASSQAYGGSNTEAFF.

This clone came up a few times. J is TRBJ2-3 and V is TRBV5-8; 9 bases fit TRBD1. Trimming took 4 bases from V and 2 from J; bases not matched to a gene: 8. The CDR3 is 16 residues long. CDR1 is SGHTS, CDR2 YDEGEE, per germline. This CDR3 reads CASSQGTGSITDTQYF. CDR3 bases: TGTGCCAGCAGCCAAGGGACAGGGAGCATCACAGATACGCAGTATTTT.

The V call is TRBV19, the J call TRBJ1-4; D might be TRBD1 (6 bases). The CDR3 contains 14 residues. Trimming left V 5 bases short and J 5 bases short, with 12 bases between. The germline gives CDR1 LNHDA, CDR2 SQIVND (reference sequence). The CDR3, as DNA: TGTGCCAGTAGTCTCCGGACAGTGAATGAAAAACTGTTTTTT. Its protein is CASSLRTVNEKLFF.

The rearrangement uses TRBV7-6 and TRBJ2-7, with D maybe TRBD1 (5 bases). CDR1 is SGHVS, CDR2 FNYEAQ, per germline. The CDR3 length is 13 residues. The V and J ends lost 5 bases and 5 bases respectively, with 13 bases between them. CDR3 DNA: TGTGCCAGCAGCGCAGGGTTTCAGCACGAGCAGTACTTC. It specifies CASSAGFQHEQYF.

Remarks on this clone: The same CDR3 arises from other DNA sequences in this sample as well. V is TRBV27 and J is TRBJ2-3, with D hard to call. The CDR3 has 13 amino acids. V was shortened by 2 bases and J by 4 bases, with 7 bases between the two germline ends. Looked up from germline, CDR1 is MNHEY and CDR2 is SMNVEV (reference sequence). CDR3 in amino acids: CASSLSRPDTQYF. The CDR3 DNA is TGTGCCAGCAGTTTAAGTCGGCCAGATACGCAGTATTTT.

The rearrangement uses TRBV6-5 and TRBJ1-1; 7 nucleotides agree with TRBD1. Germline V gene sequence: CDR1 MNHEY, CDR2 SVGAGI. V was pared by 0 bases and J by 4 bases, with 5 bases of the junction left unmatched. This CDR3 region has 15 residues. The CDR3 sequence is CASSYSQGRATEAFF. The CDR3 bases are TGTGCCAGCAGTTACTCACAGGGGAGAGCCACTGAAGCTTTCTTT.

The J gene is TRBJ1-2, the V gene TRBV4-3; D is uncertain. CDR1 LGHNA and CDR2 YSLEER come from the germline V gene. The germline V and J ends were trimmed by 0 bases and 4 bases, with 6 bases remaining between them. This CDR3 contains 13 residues. The CDR3 loop reads CASSQDESYGYTF. CDR3 DNA sequence: TGCGCCAGCAGCCAAGATGAGAGCTATGGCTACACCTTC.

DNA of the CDR3: TGTGCCAGCGGGGACCCGGGACAGCCGGCCCAGTACTTC. Its protein is CASGDPGQPAQYF. The V and J genes are TRBV11-2 and TRBJ2-5; 7 bases are shared with TRBD1. The CDR3 is 13 amino acids. Germline trimming cut 8 bases from V and 9 bases from J; bases unmatched to any gene: 12. Germline lookup yields CDR1 SGHAT and CDR2 FQNNGV. Filled out from reference TRBV11-2 and TRBJ2-5, the complete variable domain reads EAGVAQSPRYKIIEKRQSVAFWCNPISGHATLYWYQQILGQGPKLLIQFQNNGVVDDSQLPKDRFSAERLKGVDSTLKIQPAKLEDSAVYLCASGDPGQPAQYFGPGTRLLVL.